One and the same sample provided the 21 T cell receptor beta chains below, sequenced in a study of cytomegalovirus exposure and HLA in healthy donors. Amplification used 60 Vbeta primers and 13 Jbeta primers. Using immunoSEQ multiplex PCR, the repertoire was profiled, and TCRdb retains in-frame clones only, with some absent. Its table lists roughly 30,000 clones. Sequencing input: PBMCs. The receptor source for this set is a woman aged 40 to 50 in good health and CMV-seropositive.

The chain joins TRBV27 to TRBJ2-5; 10 bases map to TRBD2. The DNA matches TRBJ2-7 better at its end, which makes the J call doubtful. Germline CDR1 and CDR2: MNHEY and SMNVEV (reference sequence). The CDR3 loop spans 15 amino acids. The CDR3 here is CASSSLAGATYEQYF. CDR3 nucleotides: TGTGCCAGCAGTTCTCTAGCGGGAGCGACCTACGAGCAGTACTTC.

This chain uses TRBV4-1 with TRBJ2-2; D might be TRBD2 (5 bases). CDR1 is MGHRA, CDR2 YSYEKL, per germline. The length of the CDR3 is 15 residues. V lost 3 bases to trimming and J lost 7 bases, with 15 bases between them. The CDR3 DNA sequence: TGCGCCAGCAGCCAGAGAGGGTTGGGTTACGGGGAGCTGTTTTTT. This codes for CASSQRGLGYGELFF.

The chain joins TRBV2 to TRBJ1-1; D might be TRBD1 (6 bases). V was clipped by 5 bases and J by 4 bases, with 14 bases between them. The CDR3 is 14 amino acids. CDR1 is SNHLY and CDR2 is FYNNEI in the germline V gene. In nucleotides, the CDR3 is TGTGCCAGCAGTCAACAGGGACGAAGCACTGAAGCTTTCTTT. Its translation: CASSQQGRSTEAFF.

This chain connects TRBV4-1 to TRBJ2-7; D uncertain. V lost 3 bases, J lost 0 bases, and 15 bases lay in between. CDR3 length: 16 residues. CDR1 is MGHRA, CDR2 YSYEKL, per germline. The CDR3 reads CASSHGRFRTSYEQYF. Written as DNA, the CDR3 is TGCGCCAGCAGCCATGGTCGGTTCCGAACCTCCTACGAGCAGTACTTC.

This chain connects TRBV11-2 to TRBJ2-3; TRBD2 aligns across 12 bases. Germline V gene lookup returns CDR1 SGHAT and CDR2 FQNNGV. The CDR3 totals 15 residues. V trimming: 1 base; J trimming: 6 bases; junction bases outside the gene matches: 2. CDR3 sequence: CASSLGLAGVDTQYF. In DNA, the CDR3 is TGTGCCAGCAGCTTAGGACTAGCGGGAGTGGATACGCAGTATTTT.

The CDR3 region is CSATRQETQYF. CDR3 coding DNA: TGCAGTGCTACCCGCCAAGAGACCCAGTACTTC. The rearrangement links TRBV20-1 to TRBJ2-5; D is unclear. The CDR3 sequence is 11 residues long. CDR1 DFQATT and CDR2 SNEGSKA come from the germline V gene (reference sequence). V dropped 4 bases and J dropped 1 base, with 4 bases sitting between them.

The chain has TRBV9 and TRBJ2-7; 12 bases are a match to TRBD2. This CDR3 has 15 residues. Unmatched junction bases numbered 3, after V lost 0 bases and J lost 5 bases. Germline lookup yields CDR1 SGDLS and CDR2 YYNGEE. CDR3 in amino acids: CASSVGLAGADEQYF. CDR3 nucleotide sequence: TGTGCCAGCAGCGTAGGACTAGCGGGAGCGGACGAGCAGTACTTC.

The J gene is TRBJ2-5, the V gene TRBV7-9, with TRBD2 matching over 12 bases. V was clipped by 3 bases and J by 7 bases; unmatched bases: 9. The CDR3 is 16 residues long. CDR1 and CDR2 (germline): SEHNR, FQNEAQ (reference sequence). As DNA, the CDR3 is TGTGCCAGCAGCTTGACTAGCGGGAGATCAGGGGGGACCCAGTACTTC. It encodes CASSLTSGRSGGTQYF. Full variable domain (outside the CDR3, taken from reference TRBV7-9 and TRBJ2-5): DTGVSQNPRHKITKRGQNVTFRCDPISEHNRLYWYRQTLGQGPEFLTYFQNEAQLEKSRLLSDRFSAERPKGSFSTLEIQRTEQGDSAMYLCASSLTSGRSGGTQYFGPGTRLLVL.

The chain links TRBV13 to TRBJ2-1; D call uncertain. Deletions cut 5 bases from V and 8 bases from J, with 10 bases between. Germline assignment: CDR1 PRHDT and CDR2 FYEKMQ (reference sequence). CDR3 size: 12 residues. The CDR3 DNA reads as TGTGCCAGCAGCGTTTGGGCAGATGAGCAGTTCTTC. Translating gives CASSVWADEQFF.

This sequence joins TRBV29-1 and TRBJ1-1; D is unclear. CDR3 size: 13 residues. Germline CDR1 SQVTM, CDR2 ANQGSEA. V lost 3 bases, J lost 4 bases, and 12 bases lay in between. CDR3 amino acids: CSVDVPPSTEAFF. The CDR3 nucleotides read TGCAGCGTTGACGTGCCCCCGAGCACTGAAGCTTTCTTT.

The chain has TRBV9 and TRBJ2-1; 11 bases agree with TRBD2. V lost 0 bases and J lost 8; bases outside the gene matches: 7. CDR3 length: 16 residues. The germline V gene has CDR1 SGDLS and CDR2 YYNGEE. In nucleotides, the CDR3 is TGTGCCAGCAGCGTAGGGGGACTAGCGGACGGGTATGAGCAGTTCTTC. Translation: CASSVGGLADGYEQFF.

V gene TRBV7-9 combines with J gene TRBJ1-1; D possibly corresponds to TRBD1 (5 bases). This CDR3 has 14 residues. Per the germline V gene, CDR1 is SEHNR and CDR2 is FQNEAQ (reference sequence). Between the trimmed V and J ends, which lost 5 bases and 4 bases, there was a span of 14 bases. This CDR3 is CASSDTGGTTEAFF. The CDR3 DNA reads as TGTGCCAGCAGCGACACTGGGGGGACCACTGAAGCTTTCTTT. Combining the CDR3 with reference TRBV7-9 and TRBJ1-1 gives the whole variable domain DTGVSQNPRHKITKRGQNVTFRCDPISEHNRLYWYRQTLGQGPEFLTYFQNEAQLEKSRLLSDRFSAERPKGSFSTLEIQRTEQGDSAMYLCASSDTGGTTEAFFGQGTRLTVV.

V is TRBV7-2 and J is TRBJ2-7, with 11 bases fitting TRBD1. Looked up from germline, CDR1 is SGHTA and CDR2 is FQGNSA. The V segment lost 5 bases and the J segment 2 bases; nucleotides outside the gene matches: 2. The CDR3 consists of 14 residues. The chain's CDR3 is CASSRDRGTYEQYF. The CDR3 DNA reads as TGTGCCAGCAGCCGGGACAGGGGGACCTACGAGCAGTACTTC. Complete variable domain (other parts from reference TRBV7-2 and TRBJ2-7): GAGVSQSPSNKVTEKGKDVELRCDPISGHTALYWYRQSLGQGLEFLIYFQGNSAPDKSGLPSDRFSAERTGGSVSTLTIQRTQQEDSAVYLCASSRDRGTYEQYFGPGTRLTVT.

The rearrangement uses TRBV4-2 and TRBJ2-1; 7 positions agree with TRBD1. The CDR3 covers 13 residues. The J segment lost 6 bases and the V segment lost 3 bases, leaving 2 bases of the junction unmatched. Germline V lookup: CDR1 LGHNA, CDR2 YNFKEQ. DNA of the CDR3: TGTGCCAGCAGCCAGGGACAGCGCAATGAGCAGTTCTTC. As protein: CASSQGQRNEQFF.

The chain recombines TRBV30 with TRBJ2-5; a possible D gene is TRBD2 (6 bases). The CDR3 is 14 amino acids. Germline CDR1 and CDR2: GTSNPN and SVGIG (reference sequence). Trimming pared 5 bases from V and 5 bases from J, leaving 18 bases between. The CDR3 nucleotides read TGTGCCTGGGAAATGGGACTCGGAGGGGAGACCCAGTACTTC. Protein product: CAWEMGLGGETQYF.

V and J are TRBV5-1 and TRBJ2-1; TRBD2 aligns across 9 bases. The V gene's germline CDR1 is SGHRS and CDR2 YFSETQ. Losses at the gene ends were 7 bases for V and 1 base for J; bases not matched to a gene: 15. The CDR3 loop spans 18 amino acids. Here the CDR3 reads CASGWRRLAGRSYNEQFF. Here the CDR3 DNA reads TGCGCCAGCGGATGGAGACGGCTAGCGGGAAGATCCTACAATGAGCAGTTCTTC.

The V gene is TRBV11-2, the J gene TRBJ2-7, with TRBD2 matching 8 bases. Germline CDR1 is SGHAT and CDR2 is FQNNGV. This CDR3 has 14 amino acids. V lost 2 bases to trimming and J lost 2 bases; unmatched junction nucleotides: 2. DNA for the CDR3: TGTGCCAGCAGCTTACTCGGGGGGGCCTACGAGCAGTACTTC. It specifies CASSLLGGAYEQYF.

The rearrangement links TRBV7-2 to TRBJ2-3; no firm D call. The length of the CDR3 is 15 residues. The germline V gene has CDR1 SGHTA and CDR2 FQGNSA. The V end lost 1 base, the J end lost 1 base, and 9 bases lay between the germline ends. In nucleotides, the CDR3 is TGTGCCAGCAGCTTAGGGTACTCCGGCACAGATACGCAGTATTTT. It yields the protein CASSLGYSGTDTQYF.

The chain links TRBV6-1 to TRBJ1-5; D ambiguous. The CDR3 is made up of 12 amino acids. Germline CDR1 reads MNHNS; CDR2 reads SASEGT. Trimming stripped 4 bases from V and 16 bases from J, with 17 bases between. CDR3 coding DNA: TGTGCCAGCAGTGGGCTGGCTCGATCCCCTCATTTT. This gives the protein CASSGLARSPHF.

The CDR3 reads CASRQGLAGNYEQYF. CDR3 nucleotide sequence: TGTGCCAGCAGGCAAGGACTAGCGGGGAACTACGAGCAGTACTTC. The rearrangement links TRBV2 to TRBJ2-7; 12 bases are shared with TRBD2. CDR3 length equals 15 residues. V gave up 6 bases and J gave up 3 bases; unmatched junction bases: 6. Germline V gene data show CDR1 as SNHLY and CDR2 as FYNNEI.

The chain is built from TRBV11-2 and TRBJ1-1; D ambiguous. The V gene lost 0 bases and the J gene lost 4 bases, with 12 bases spanning the gap. CDR3 length: 15 residues. Germline CDR1 reads SGHAT; CDR2 reads FQNNGV. For the CDR3, the DNA is TGTGCCAGCAGCTTAGATGGGATGGGAGTCACTGAAGCTTTCTTT. Protein product: CASSLDGMGVTEAFF.